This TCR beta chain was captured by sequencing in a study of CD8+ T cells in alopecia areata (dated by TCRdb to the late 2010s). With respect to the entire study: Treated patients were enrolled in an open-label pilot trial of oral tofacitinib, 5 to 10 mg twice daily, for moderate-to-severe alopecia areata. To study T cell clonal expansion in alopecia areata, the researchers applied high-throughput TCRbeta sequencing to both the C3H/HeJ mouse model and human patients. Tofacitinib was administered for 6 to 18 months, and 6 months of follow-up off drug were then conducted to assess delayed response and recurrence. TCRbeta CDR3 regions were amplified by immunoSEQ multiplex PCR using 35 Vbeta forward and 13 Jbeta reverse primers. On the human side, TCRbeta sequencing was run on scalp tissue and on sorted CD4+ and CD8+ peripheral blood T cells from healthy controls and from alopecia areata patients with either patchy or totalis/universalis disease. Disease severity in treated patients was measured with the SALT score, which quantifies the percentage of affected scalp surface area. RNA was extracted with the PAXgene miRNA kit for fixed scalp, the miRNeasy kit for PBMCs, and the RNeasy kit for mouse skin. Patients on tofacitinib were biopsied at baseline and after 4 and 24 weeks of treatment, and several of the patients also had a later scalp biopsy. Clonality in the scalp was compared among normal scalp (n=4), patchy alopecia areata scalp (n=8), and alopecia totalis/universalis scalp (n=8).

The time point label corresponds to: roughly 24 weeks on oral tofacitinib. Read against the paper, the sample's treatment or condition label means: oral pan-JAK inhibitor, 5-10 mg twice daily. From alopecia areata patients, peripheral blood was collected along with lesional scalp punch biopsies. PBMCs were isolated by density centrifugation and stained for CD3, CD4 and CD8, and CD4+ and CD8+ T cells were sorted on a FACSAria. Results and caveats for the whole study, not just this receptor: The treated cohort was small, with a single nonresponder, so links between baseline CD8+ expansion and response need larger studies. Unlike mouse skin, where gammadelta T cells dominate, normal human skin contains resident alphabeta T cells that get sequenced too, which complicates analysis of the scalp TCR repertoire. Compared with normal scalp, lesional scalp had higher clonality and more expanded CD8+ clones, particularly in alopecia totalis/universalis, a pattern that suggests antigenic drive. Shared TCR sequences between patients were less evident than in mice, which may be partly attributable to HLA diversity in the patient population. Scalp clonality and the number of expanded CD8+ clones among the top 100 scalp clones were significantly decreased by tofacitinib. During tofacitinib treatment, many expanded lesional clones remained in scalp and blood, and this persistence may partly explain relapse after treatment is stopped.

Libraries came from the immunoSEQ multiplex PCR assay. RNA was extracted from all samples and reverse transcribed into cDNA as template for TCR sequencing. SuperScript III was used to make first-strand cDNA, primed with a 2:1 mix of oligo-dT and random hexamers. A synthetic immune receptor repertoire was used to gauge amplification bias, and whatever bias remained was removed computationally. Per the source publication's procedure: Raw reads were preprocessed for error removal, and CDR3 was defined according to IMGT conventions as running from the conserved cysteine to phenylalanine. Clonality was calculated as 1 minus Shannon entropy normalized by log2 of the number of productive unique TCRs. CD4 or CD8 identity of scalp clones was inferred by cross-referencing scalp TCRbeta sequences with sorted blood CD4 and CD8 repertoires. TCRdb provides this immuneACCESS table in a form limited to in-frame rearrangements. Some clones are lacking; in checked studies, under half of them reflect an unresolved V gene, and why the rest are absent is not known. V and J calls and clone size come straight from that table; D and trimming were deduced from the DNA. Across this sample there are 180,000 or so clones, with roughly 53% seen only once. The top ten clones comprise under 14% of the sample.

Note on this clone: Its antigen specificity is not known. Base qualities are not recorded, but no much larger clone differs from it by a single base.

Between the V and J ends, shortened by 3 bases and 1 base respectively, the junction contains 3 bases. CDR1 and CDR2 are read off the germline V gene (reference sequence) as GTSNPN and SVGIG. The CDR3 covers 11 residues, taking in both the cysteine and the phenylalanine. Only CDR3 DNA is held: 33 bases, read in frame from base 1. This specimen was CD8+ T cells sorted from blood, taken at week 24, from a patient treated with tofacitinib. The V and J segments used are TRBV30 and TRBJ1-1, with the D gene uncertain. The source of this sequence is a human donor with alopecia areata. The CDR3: CAWRQNTEAFF. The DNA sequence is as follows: TGTGCCTGGAGGCAGAACACTGAAGCTTTCTTT.